The 29 T cell receptor beta chains in this list originate from one sample, sequenced in a study of T cell changes during pregnancy in multiple sclerosis. The protocol was immunoSEQ multiplex PCR, while the TCRdb copy is restricted to in-frame clones and leaves out a portion. The sample has tens of thousands of clones, roughly nine tenths seen once. The source was CD8+ T cells from peripheral blood mononuclear cells, collected in the second trimester of pregnancy. The receptor set was obtained from a female donor with multiple sclerosis, enrolled in a pregnancy study.

This chain joins TRBV2 and TRBJ2-2; TRBD2 agrees at 16 bases. V lost 4 bases to trimming and J lost 4 bases; unmatched junction nucleotides: 3. The length of the CDR3 is 17 residues. Germline lookup yields CDR1 SNHLY and CDR2 FYNNEI. CDR3 sequence: CASSAGLAGGPTGELFF. For the CDR3, the DNA is TGTGCCAGCAGTGCGGGACTAGCGGGAGGGCCCACCGGGGAGCTGTTTTTT.

V usage is TRBV28 and J usage is TRBJ2-7, with a tentative D call TRBD1 (5 bases). Germline V lookup: CDR1 MDHEN, CDR2 SYDVKM. Trimming removed 5 bases at V and 5 bases at J, with 13 bases between. The CDR3 loop spans 13 amino acids. CDR3 in amino acids: CASSLMTENEQYF. CDR3 nucleotide sequence: TGTGCCAGCAGTCTAATGACAGAGAACGAGCAGTACTTC. The entire variable domain, with the rest obtained from reference TRBV28 and TRBJ2-7, is as follows: DVKVTQSSRYLVKRTGEKVFLECVQDMDHENMFWYRQDPGLGLRLIYFSYDVKMKEKGDIPEGYSVSREKKERFSLILESASTNQTSMYLCASSLMTENEQYFGPGTRLTVT.

The gene calls are TRBV27 and TRBJ1-5; 7 positions match TRBD1. The CDR3 totals 15 residues. The germline CDR1 and CDR2 sequences are MNHEY and SMNVEV (reference sequence). After removal of 8 bases from V and 6 bases from J, the junction contained 13 bases not matched to a gene. Here the CDR3 reads CASSDRVEPGQPQHF. In DNA, the CDR3 is TGTGCCAGCTCAGACAGGGTCGAGCCGGGTCAGCCCCAGCATTTT.

This chain connects TRBV29-1 to TRBJ1-2; no reliable D call. V was trimmed by 3 bases and J by 6 bases, leaving 8 bases between them. CDR3 size: 11 residues. The V gene's germline CDR1 is SQVTM and CDR2 ANQGSEA. The CDR3 region has the DNA TGCAGCGTTGAGAGTCTGGATGGCTACACCTTC. It codes for CSVESLDGYTF.

The chain links TRBV19 to TRBJ2-7; 10 bases are a match to TRBD2. Germline CDR1 LNHDA, CDR2 SQIVND (reference sequence). This CDR3 is 15 amino acids long. Losses at the gene ends were 5 bases for V and 0 bases for J; bases not matched to a gene: 4. This CDR3 reads CASSWGLASSYEQYF. The DNA of the CDR3 is TGTGCCAGTAGTTGGGGACTAGCGAGCTCCTACGAGCAGTACTTC.

This chain joins TRBV7-9 and TRBJ2-7; TRBD1 might be the D (6 bases). There are 16 residues in the CDR3. V was pared by 1 base and J by 5 bases, with 18 bases between. The germline V gene encodes CDR1 SEHNR and CDR2 FQNEAQ (reference sequence). For the CDR3, the DNA is TGTGCCAGCAGCTTAGTGTCGAGTCAGGGGAACCACGAGCAGTACTTC. Its protein is CASSLVSSQGNHEQYF.

The rearrangement joins TRBV6-5 to TRBJ1-2; unclear D gene. Germline V gene sequence: CDR1 MNHEY, CDR2 SVGAGI. The CDR3 extends over 12 amino acids. The V gene lost 7 bases and the J gene lost 2 bases, with 8 bases spanning the gap. CDR3 nucleotide sequence: TGTGCCAGCACCACATCCAACTATGGCTACACCTTC. Its translation: CASTTSNYGYTF.

The chain combines TRBV5-3 with TRBJ1-2; TRBD1 agrees at 7 bases. TRBV5-3 is an ORF for which the function is uncertain. Germline trimming cut 2 bases from V and 1 base from J; bases unmatched to any gene: 8. There are 16 residues in the CDR3. This chain's CDR3 is CARSLQGSPYNYGYTF. CDR3 coding DNA: TGTGCCAGAAGCTTACAGGGGTCTCCGTATAACTATGGCTACACCTTC.

This rearrangement joins TRBV28 to TRBJ1-5; 9 bases line up with TRBD1. V was pared by 5 bases and J by 6 bases, with 5 bases of the junction left unmatched. Germline values: CDR1 MDHEN, CDR2 SYDVKM. The CDR3 extends over 14 amino acids. CDR3 sequence: CASSDTGGGQPQHF. CDR3 in DNA: TGTGCCAGCAGTGATACAGGGGGCGGTCAGCCCCAGCATTTT.

This CDR3 is CASSIRGQGPSNYGYTF. CDR3 coding DNA: TGTGCCAGTAGTATTCGGGGACAGGGGCCTTCTAACTATGGCTACACCTTC. V usage is TRBV19 and J usage is TRBJ1-2; 10 bases line up with TRBD1. The CDR3 consists of 17 residues. The trim removed 3 bases at V and 0 bases at J, leaving 7 bases unmatched. Germline CDR1 LNHDA, CDR2 SQIVND (reference sequence).

This clone has just one count. This chain joins TRBV29-1 and TRBJ2-1; possible D gene TRBD2, 6 bases. The CDR3 contains 13 residues. CDR1 is SQVTM and CDR2 is ANQGSEA in the germline V gene. The V gene lost 1 base and the J gene lost 3 bases, with 7 bases spanning the gap. CDR3 sequence (DNA): TGCAGCGTTGAAGGGACTAACTACAATGAGCAGTTCTTC. Its translation is CSVEGTNYNEQFF.

The chain couples TRBV6-6 to TRBJ1-1; no clear D gene. From germline, CDR1 is MNHNY and CDR2 SVGAGI (reference sequence). V dropped 2 bases and J dropped 7 bases, with 8 bases sitting between them. This CDR3 comprises 12 residues. CDR3 amino acids: CASSYVEDEAFF. The CDR3 nucleotides read TGTGCCAGCAGTTACGTTGAGGATGAAGCTTTCTTT.

The V call is TRBV9, the J call TRBJ2-2, with 10 bases identical to TRBD2. This CDR3 is built from 14 residues. Per the germline V gene, CDR1 is SGDLS and CDR2 is YYNGEE. V lost 4 bases, J lost 10 bases, and 7 bases stayed unmatched. CDR3 residues: CASSSQRGGMELFF. DNA for the CDR3: TGTGCCAGCAGCTCCCAGCGGGGGGGCATGGAGCTGTTTTTT.

The chain uses TRBV2 and TRBJ1-2; D possibly corresponds to TRBD1 (6 bases). Germline V gene data show CDR1 as SNHLY and CDR2 as FYNNEI. V was clipped by 1 base and J by 7 bases, with 22 bases between them. This CDR3 comprises 17 residues. The CDR3 protein is CASSEEAGGPLSRGYTF. The CDR3 DNA follows: TGTGCCAGCAGTGAAGAGGCCGGGGGGCCGCTCAGTCGTGGCTACACCTTC.

The chain joins TRBV2 to TRBJ2-7, with 7 bases that match TRBD1. V shed 6 bases and J 5 bases; nucleotides not matched to a gene: 7. The CDR3 is 13 amino acids. Looked up from germline, CDR1 is SNHLY and CDR2 is FYNNEI. As DNA, the CDR3 is TGTGCCAGCAGCGAGAGAACAGGGGACGAGCAGTACTTC. It encodes CASSERTGDEQYF.

The chain combines TRBV4-1 with TRBJ1-5; D unresolved. Germline assignment: CDR1 MGHRA and CDR2 YSYEKL. The CDR3 has 14 amino acids. V was shortened by 0 bases and J by 7 bases, with 10 bases between the two germline ends. The CDR3 is CASSQEVTYQPQHF. Here the CDR3 DNA reads TGCGCCAGCAGCCAAGAAGTGACTTACCAGCCCCAGCATTTT.

J is TRBJ2-6 and V is TRBV29-1; D perhaps matches TRBD1 (5 bases). CDR1 and CDR2 from the germline V gene are SQVTM and ANQGSEA. CDR3 length: 16 residues. Trimming shortened V by 0 bases and J by 0 bases, and 9 bases separated the two germline ends. DNA of the CDR3: TGCAGCGTTGAAGAAGGGGCCCCCTCTGGGGCCAACGTCCTGACTTTC. Translating it yields CSVEEGAPSGANVLTF.

This chain joins TRBV5-5 and TRBJ2-1; 8 bases agree with TRBD2. The CDR3 sequence is 19 residues long. Unmatched junction bases numbered 21, after V lost 6 bases and J lost 4 bases. The germline V gene has CDR1 SGHKS and CDR2 YYEKEE (reference sequence). For the CDR3, the DNA is TGTGCCAGCACCCCGAGGGGGAGCACCCCCGGGACTAGATACAATGAGCAGTTCTTC. Protein sequence: CASTPRGSTPGTRYNEQFF.

J is TRBJ2-7 and V is TRBV7-3; 8 bases align to TRBD2. V shed 3 bases, J shed 5 bases, and the junction held 6 bases outside the gene matches. Germline lookup yields CDR1 SGHTA and CDR2 FQGTGA. The CDR3 is made up of 14 amino acids. The CDR3: CASSFGGGSDEQYF. CDR3 nucleotide sequence: TGTGCCAGCAGCTTTGGCGGGGGGAGCGACGAGCAGTACTTC.

The table lists this clone with a count of one. J is TRBJ2-1 and V is TRBV5-6, with 10 bases aligning to TRBD2. J was trimmed by 4 bases and V by 3 bases; bases with no gene match: 4. This CDR3 contains 15 residues. From germline, CDR1 is SGHDT and CDR2 YYEEEE. CDR3 amino acids: CASSSSGSRYNEQFF. CDR3 DNA: TGTGCCAGCAGCTCTAGCGGGAGTAGGTACAATGAGCAGTTCTTC.

The count of this clone is one. The chain employs TRBV5-1 and TRBJ1-2; 7 positions agree with TRBD1. This CDR3 comprises 13 residues. Per germline, CDR1 SGHRS and CDR2 YFSETQ. V gave up 4 bases and J gave up 4 bases; unmatched junction bases: 4. The CDR3 loop reads CASSADRSYGYTF. CDR3 nucleotide sequence: TGCGCCAGCAGCGCGGACAGGTCCTATGGCTACACCTTC. The whole variable domain, filled in from reference TRBV5-1 and TRBJ1-2, reads KAGVTQTPRYLIKTRGQQVTLSCSPISGHRSVSWYQQTPGQGLQFLFEYFSETQRNKGNFPGRFSGRQFSNSRSEMNVSTLELGDSALYLCASSADRSYGYTFGSGTRLTVV.

The gene calls are TRBV27 and TRBJ1-2; 11 nucleotides align to TRBD1. V lost 5 bases to trimming and J lost 3 bases; unmatched junction nucleotides: 11. The CDR3 sequence is 17 residues long. Germline V gene sequence: CDR1 MNHEY, CDR2 SMNVEV (reference sequence). CDR3 residues: CASSRTRGQGAHYGYTF. In nucleotides, the CDR3 is TGTGCCAGCAGTCGAACCCGAGGACAGGGGGCGCACTATGGCTACACCTTC.

The chain recombines TRBV15 with TRBJ1-1; D possibly corresponds to TRBD1 (6 bases). CDR3 size: 14 residues. The germline V gene has CDR1 LNHNV and CDR2 YYDKDF (reference sequence). Trimming removed 0 bases from V and 5 bases from J, with 10 bases in between. The CDR3 sequence: CATSREEGGTEAFF. As DNA, the CDR3 is TGTGCCACCAGCAGAGAGGAGGGGGGGACTGAAGCTTTCTTT.

The V call is TRBV7-9, the J call TRBJ2-3; 8 positions match TRBD1. Losses at the gene ends were 6 bases for V and 1 base for J; bases not matched to a gene: 3. The CDR3 contains 14 residues. Germline CDR1 reads SEHNR; CDR2 reads FQNEAQ (reference sequence). CDR3 DNA sequence: TGTGCCAGCAGGGGACAGGCTGGCACAGATACGCAGTATTTT. The encoded protein is CASRGQAGTDTQYF.

The chain links TRBV7-9 to TRBJ2-5, with D maybe TRBD1 (5 bases). In germline, CDR1 is SEHNR, CDR2 FQNEAQ (reference sequence). V lost 2 bases to trimming and J lost 2 bases, with 21 bases between them. The CDR3 extends over 18 amino acids. The CDR3 sequence: CASSLLPRAYVIQETQYF. CDR3 sequence (DNA): TGTGCCAGCAGCTTATTGCCCAGGGCGTATGTGATACAAGAGACCCAGTACTTC.

The chain is built from TRBV19 and TRBJ2-3, with no clear D. Per the germline V gene, CDR1 is LNHDA and CDR2 is SQIVND (reference sequence). CDR3 length: 13 residues. The CDR3 spells CATGRKTTDTQYF. For the CDR3, the DNA is TGTGCGACTGGTCGGAAGACCACAGATACGCAGTATTTT.

The V call is TRBV11-2, the J call TRBJ2-7, with TRBD2 matching over 15 bases. The germline V gene encodes CDR1 SGHAT and CDR2 FQNNGV. The CDR3 runs to 17 residues. The V gene end was trimmed by 2 bases and the J gene end by 2 bases; junction bases not matched to a gene: 4. The CDR3 reads CASSLLGTSGRTYEQYF. The CDR3 bases are TGTGCCAGCAGCTTACTCGGGACTAGCGGGAGGACCTACGAGCAGTACTTC. Full variable domain (rest looked up from reference TRBV11-2 and TRBJ2-7): EAGVAQSPRYKIIEKRQSVAFWCNPISGHATLYWYQQILGQGPKLLIQFQNNGVVDDSQLPKDRFSAERLKGVDSTLKIQPAKLEDSAVYLCASSLLGTSGRTYEQYFGPGTRLTVT.

The chain employs TRBV5-1 and TRBJ1-2; D is unresolved. The V gene lost 2 bases and the J gene lost 11 bases, with 10 bases spanning the gap. Germline V gene lookup returns CDR1 SGHRS and CDR2 YFSETQ. This CDR3 is built from 11 residues. DNA for the CDR3: TGCGCCAGCAGCTTCTCATCAGAATACACCTTC. It codes for CASSFSSEYTF.

The V and J genes are TRBV30 and TRBJ1-1; no firm D call. The V and J ends lost 2 bases and 4 bases respectively, with 11 bases between them. The CDR3 length is 13 residues. Germline values: CDR1 GTSNPN, CDR2 SVGIG (reference sequence). CDR3 coding DNA: TGTGCCTGGAGTCGGGGTTGGGGCACTGAAGCTTTCTTT. As protein: CAWSRGWGTEAFF.